A selection of T cell receptor beta chains follows, all from one sample in a study of T cells of healthy individuals. Using its own MiXCR run on the 5' RACE reads, TCRdb lists one record per CDR3 protein. This table has around 40,000 distinct CDR3 sequences, 3.5% to 5.5% appearing once. The receptors here all came from a human donor in good health. CDR3s include the opening cysteine and the closing phenylalanine or tryptophan. The D gene is left open where the match is weak. Clone size is given for some rows only: seen once, a few or many times, or a class if the clone is expanded.

CDR3nt: TGTGCCAGGGATGGGGGGGGTGAAGAAGTCAAAATCACAGATACGCAGTATTTT
CDR3aa: CARDGGGEEVKITDTQYF
d_gene: TRBD2
j_gene: TRBJ2-3
v_gene: TRBV27
abundance: NA

CDR3nt: TGCAGTGCCCCGGACCGCGTTCTTTACAATGAGCAGTTCTTC
CDR3aa: CSAPDRVLYNEQFF
d_gene: NA
j_gene: TRBJ2-1
v_gene: TRBV20-1
abundance: many

CDR3nt: TGTGCCAGCAGCTTATCGCTGGTGCCTACAGGGCCGCTGTACGCTTTCTTT
CDR3aa: CASSLSLVPTGPLYAFF
d_gene: NA
j_gene: TRBJ1-1
v_gene: TRBV7-8
abundance: few

CDR3nt: TGTGCCACCGCAAGGAGGAAGAGGCCCTACAATGAGCAGTTCTTC
CDR3aa: CATARRKRPYNEQFF
d_gene: NA
j_gene: TRBJ2-1
v_gene: TRBV6-5
abundance: many

CDR3nt: TGCGCCAGCAGCCAGGGGGAACAGGGCAAGTCTGAGGCCAACGTCCTGACTTTC
CDR3aa: CASSQGEQGKSEANVLTF
d_gene: NA
j_gene: TRBJ2-6
v_gene: TRBV4-1
abundance: many

CDR3nt: TGTGCCAGCAGCTTGGTTAGTGGGAGCAATCAGCCCCAGCATTTT
CDR3aa: CASSLVSGSNQPQHF
d_gene: NA
j_gene: TRBJ1-5
v_gene: TRBV5-5
abundance: many

CDR3nt: TGTGCCAGCAGTGCAACGCGGGCTCAGCCCCAGCATTTT
CDR3aa: CASSATRAQPQHF
d_gene: NA
j_gene: TRBJ1-5
v_gene: TRBV6-1
abundance: many

CDR3nt: TGCGCCAGCAGCCCCGGACGCGGGACTAATGAAAAACTGTTTTTT
CDR3aa: CASSPGRGTNEKLFF
d_gene: NA
j_gene: TRBJ1-4
v_gene: TRBV5-1
abundance: few

CDR3nt: TGTGCCAGCAGTTCTCGCCGGGACACCTTTAATCAGCCCCAGCATTTT
CDR3aa: CASSSRRDTFNQPQHF
d_gene: NA
j_gene: TRBJ1-5
v_gene: TRBV7-3
abundance: many

CDR3nt: TGTGCCAGCAGTTTCCGGGTTGGAGTCACTGAAGCTTTCTTT
CDR3aa: CASSFRVGVTEAFF
d_gene: NA
j_gene: TRBJ1-1
v_gene: TRBV27
abundance: many

CDR3nt: TGTGCCAGCATCCTGGGACCTAGCACAGATACGCAGTATTTT
CDR3aa: CASILGPSTDTQYF
d_gene: NA
j_gene: TRBJ2-3
v_gene: TRBV12-3/TRBV12-4
abundance: NA

CDR3nt: TGTGCCAGCAGCGAATATTCAGGGGTAAAGGAGGAGACCCAGTACTTC
CDR3aa: CASSEYSGVKEETQYF
d_gene: NA
j_gene: TRBJ2-5
v_gene: TRBV7-9
abundance: many

CDR3nt: TGCAGTGCCGCTCCTCAACAAGTATATAATTCACCCCTCCACTTT
CDR3aa: CSAAPQQVYNSPLHF
d_gene: NA
j_gene: TRBJ1-6
v_gene: TRBV20-1
abundance: few

CDR3nt: TGTGCCAGCAGTTCCGCCGGGACGGTTAGGACAGATACGCAGTATTTT
CDR3aa: CASSSAGTVRTDTQYF
d_gene: NA
j_gene: TRBJ2-3
v_gene: TRBV12-3/TRBV12-4
abundance: many

CDR3nt: TGTGCCAGCAGTTACCTAATAGCGGGGGGGCCAACAGATACGCAGTATTTT
CDR3aa: CASSYLIAGGPTDTQYF
d_gene: TRBD2
j_gene: TRBJ2-3
v_gene: TRBV6-2/TRBV6-3
abundance: many

CDR3nt: TGTGCCAGCAGTTTGGGCAGGAGAGACACTGAAGCTTTCTTT
CDR3aa: CASSLGRRDTEAFF
d_gene: NA
j_gene: TRBJ1-1
v_gene: TRBV12-3/TRBV12-4
abundance: NA

CDR3nt: TGTGCCAGCAGCTCGACAGGTTCTAGCTCCTACGAGCAGTACTTC
CDR3aa: CASSSTGSSSYEQYF
d_gene: NA
j_gene: TRBJ2-7
v_gene: TRBV7-2
abundance: many

CDR3nt: TGTGCCATCAGATCGGGACAGAGTAATGAAAAACTGTTTTTT
CDR3aa: CAIRSGQSNEKLFF
d_gene: TRBD1
j_gene: TRBJ1-4
v_gene: TRBV10-3
abundance: few

CDR3nt: TGTGCCAGCAGTGAAACAGGGGGCGCCCCTGGAAACACCATATATTTT
CDR3aa: CASSETGGAPGNTIYF
d_gene: TRBD1
j_gene: TRBJ1-3
v_gene: TRBV6-1
abundance: many

CDR3nt: TGTGCCATCAGTGAGTCTGGAGGTCGCGATGAGCAGTTCTTC
CDR3aa: CAISESGGRDEQFF
d_gene: NA
j_gene: TRBJ2-1
v_gene: TRBV10-3
abundance: many

CDR3nt: TGCAGCGTTGATTTCGGGACAGGGGGGGAAGAGACCCAGTACTTC
CDR3aa: CSVDFGTGGEETQYF
d_gene: TRBD1
j_gene: TRBJ2-5
v_gene: TRBV29-1
abundance: few

CDR3nt: TGCAGTGCTAGGGAAATAGCGGGAGGTTTCTCCTACGAGCAGTACTTC
CDR3aa: CSAREIAGGFSYEQYF
d_gene: TRBD2
j_gene: TRBJ2-7
v_gene: TRBV20-1
abundance: many

CDR3nt: TGTGCCAGCAGCCTGACTAGCGGGGGGCCTGGGGAGACCCAGTACTTC
CDR3aa: CASSLTSGGPGETQYF
d_gene: TRBD2
j_gene: TRBJ2-5
v_gene: TRBV3-1
abundance: few

CDR3nt: TGCGCCAGCAGTGAGTTAGCGGGAGGGGAGACCCAGTACTTC
CDR3aa: CASSELAGGETQYF
d_gene: TRBD2
j_gene: TRBJ2-5
v_gene: TRBV10-2
abundance: NA

CDR3nt: TGTGCCAGCAGCCCAAGTCTTGGACAGGCCTACGAGCAGTACTTC
CDR3aa: CASSPSLGQAYEQYF
d_gene: TRBD1
j_gene: TRBJ2-7
v_gene: TRBV14
abundance: few

CDR3nt: TGTGCCAGCAGCTTGGGTTATCGCGTTTGGATACCTCGCGGGGGCCGCACAGATACGCAGTATTTT
CDR3aa: CASSLGYRVWIPRGGRTDTQYF
d_gene: NA
j_gene: TRBJ2-3
v_gene: TRBV27
abundance: few

CDR3nt: TGTGCCAGCAGCTTAGATAGGACACGGCTTGAGCAGTACTTC
CDR3aa: CASSLDRTRLEQYF
d_gene: NA
j_gene: TRBJ2-7
v_gene: TRBV11-2
abundance: many

CDR3nt: TGTGCCAGCAGCCAAGACGTTGGCGGGAGCTACAATGAGCAGTTCTTC
CDR3aa: CASSQDVGGSYNEQFF
d_gene: TRBD2
j_gene: TRBJ2-1
v_gene: TRBV4-2
abundance: many

CDR3nt: TGTGCCAGCAGTTTATTGGGGACGGAGAACACTGAAGCTTTCTTT
CDR3aa: CASSLLGTENTEAFF
d_gene: NA
j_gene: TRBJ1-1
v_gene: TRBV27
abundance: few

CDR3nt: TGTGCCAGCTCCGCCCCCCGTCCAGCGGAAGAGCAGTACTTC
CDR3aa: CASSAPRPAEEQYF
d_gene: NA
j_gene: TRBJ2-7
v_gene: TRBV18
abundance: many

CDR3nt: TGCGCCAGCAGCCAAGACCCAGGGGGCACTGGGGCCAACGTCCTGACTTTC
CDR3aa: CASSQDPGGTGANVLTF
d_gene: TRBD1
j_gene: TRBJ2-6
v_gene: TRBV4-3
abundance: many

CDR3nt: TGTGCCAGCAGTATCCTCTCGACAGGGGGCCCTCAGCCCCAGCATTTT
CDR3aa: CASSILSTGGPQPQHF
d_gene: TRBD1
j_gene: TRBJ1-5
v_gene: TRBV28
abundance: many

CDR3nt: TGCGCCAGCAGCCAATTTTTCCAGTCGGGTAGTGCCTCTGAAGCTTTCTTT
CDR3aa: CASSQFFQSGSASEAFF
d_gene: NA
j_gene: TRBJ1-1
v_gene: TRBV4-1
abundance: NA

CDR3nt: TGTGCCAGCAGCTTATTCTCGGACGGCGATCAGCCCCAGCATTTT
CDR3aa: CASSLFSDGDQPQHF
d_gene: NA
j_gene: TRBJ1-5
v_gene: TRBV27
abundance: few

CDR3nt: TGTGCCAGCAGCTTATCCAGCGGGAGTGGATCTACAGATACGCAGTATTTT
CDR3aa: CASSLSSGSGSTDTQYF
d_gene: TRBD2
j_gene: TRBJ2-3
v_gene: TRBV7-2
abundance: many

CDR3nt: TGTGCCAGCAGTGTGAACACCGGGACAGGGGGCCGGGGCTACACCTTC
CDR3aa: CASSVNTGTGGRGYTF
d_gene: TRBD1
j_gene: TRBJ1-2
v_gene: TRBV6-6
abundance: NA

CDR3nt: TGTGCCAGCAGCCCAGGCGCTAGCGGGGGGACCCAGTACTTC
CDR3aa: CASSPGASGGTQYF
d_gene: TRBD2
j_gene: TRBJ2-5
v_gene: TRBV7-2
abundance: many

CDR3nt: TGTGCCAGCAGTTCGGTGGGACAGTCCTACGAGCAGTACTTC
CDR3aa: CASSSVGQSYEQYF
d_gene: TRBD1
j_gene: TRBJ2-7
v_gene: TRBV28
abundance: few

CDR3nt: TGTGCCAGCAGGCCTCGGGGGACTAGCGGGGTGGGGGAGCAGTACTTC
CDR3aa: CASRPRGTSGVGEQYF
d_gene: TRBD2
j_gene: TRBJ2-7
v_gene: TRBV11-2
abundance: many

CDR3nt: TGTGCCAGTAGCTCACTAGCCGGGGAGCTGTTTTTT
CDR3aa: CASSSLAGELFF
d_gene: NA
j_gene: TRBJ2-2
v_gene: TRBV19
abundance: many

CDR3nt: TGTGCCAGCAGCCAAGATTGGGAGGGAATCGTGCGGGGTCTCTCAGATACGCAGTATTTT
CDR3aa: CASSQDWEGIVRGLSDTQYF
d_gene: TRBD2
j_gene: TRBJ2-3
v_gene: TRBV3-1
abundance: many

CDR3nt: TGTGCCAGCAGCCAGACAGGGGGAACCGGGGAGCTGTTTTTT
CDR3aa: CASSQTGGTGELFF
d_gene: TRBD1
j_gene: TRBJ2-2
v_gene: TRBV3-1
abundance: few

CDR3nt: TGCGCCAGCGGTCATAGGGATACGCAGTATTTT
CDR3aa: CASGHRDTQYF
d_gene: NA
j_gene: TRBJ2-3
v_gene: TRBV5-1
abundance: many

CDR3nt: TGTGCCACCAGCGGTGAAACAAGCTGGGGGAACACTGAAGCTTTCTTT
CDR3aa: CATSGETSWGNTEAFF
d_gene: NA
j_gene: TRBJ1-1
v_gene: TRBV15
abundance: many

CDR3nt: TGTGCCAGCAGATCCGGGACGGTTTCCTACAATGAGCAGTTCTTC
CDR3aa: CASRSGTVSYNEQFF
d_gene: NA
j_gene: TRBJ2-1
v_gene: TRBV11-1
abundance: many

CDR3nt: TGTGCCAGCAACTTCGGTGACATGAGAGAGACCCAGTACTTC
CDR3aa: CASNFGDMRETQYF
d_gene: NA
j_gene: TRBJ2-5
v_gene: TRBV12-3/TRBV12-4
abundance: many

CDR3nt: TGTGCCAGTAGTATGGGGAGGACCTCCTACAATGAGCAGTTCTTC
CDR3aa: CASSMGRTSYNEQFF
d_gene: NA
j_gene: TRBJ2-1
v_gene: TRBV19
abundance: many

CDR3nt: TGTGCCAGCAGCCCAGACAGGGGGGACGCTGAAGCTTTCTTT
CDR3aa: CASSPDRGDAEAFF
d_gene: TRBD1
j_gene: TRBJ1-1
v_gene: TRBV7-3
abundance: NA

CDR3nt: TGTGCTAGTGGTTTGGGGAAGGGACAGGGGTTGACTGAAGCTTTCTTT
CDR3aa: CASGLGKGQGLTEAFF
d_gene: TRBD1
j_gene: TRBJ1-1
v_gene: TRBV12-5
abundance: few

CDR3nt: TGTGCCAGCGGTGCGGGACAGGGGTCCTACGAGCAGTACTTC
CDR3aa: CASGAGQGSYEQYF
d_gene: TRBD1
j_gene: TRBJ2-7
v_gene: TRBV6-1
abundance: few

CDR3nt: TGTGCCAGCAGTAGTGCCGGGACAGGGGGCAATGAGCAGTTCTTC
CDR3aa: CASSSAGTGGNEQFF
d_gene: TRBD1
j_gene: TRBJ2-1
v_gene: TRBV6-5
abundance: few

CDR3nt: TGTGCCACCATAGACAGCACTGAAGCTTTCTTT
CDR3aa: CATIDSTEAFF
d_gene: NA
j_gene: TRBJ1-1
v_gene: TRBV6-6
abundance: few

CDR3nt: TGTGCCATCAGTGACCCCTACCATCAGACAGGACACACTGAAGCTTTCTTT
CDR3aa: CAISDPYHQTGHTEAFF
d_gene: NA
j_gene: TRBJ1-1
v_gene: TRBV10-3
abundance: many

CDR3nt: TGTGCTAGTGGTCCCGGACCAGAGACTGAAGCTTTCTTT
CDR3aa: CASGPGPETEAFF
d_gene: NA
j_gene: TRBJ1-1
v_gene: TRBV12-5
abundance: NA

CDR3nt: TGTGCCAGCAGTGAATATATGGGGGTTACTGAGCAGTTCTTC
CDR3aa: CASSEYMGVTEQFF
d_gene: NA
j_gene: TRBJ2-1
v_gene: TRBV25-1
abundance: many

CDR3nt: TGTGCCAGCAGCTTACGGGGGACAGCCGAAGAGACCCAGTACTTC
CDR3aa: CASSLRGTAEETQYF
d_gene: NA
j_gene: TRBJ2-5
v_gene: TRBV11-2
abundance: many

CDR3nt: TGCAGTGCTAGAGATCTGGGGGCATTGACAGATACGCAGTATTTT
CDR3aa: CSARDLGALTDTQYF
d_gene: NA
j_gene: TRBJ2-3
v_gene: TRBV20-1
abundance: few

CDR3nt: TGTGCCAGCAGCTCCGACAGGGGGGGGGTGCAGTACTTC
CDR3aa: CASSSDRGGVQYF
d_gene: TRBD1
j_gene: TRBJ2-7
v_gene: TRBV11-2
abundance: many

CDR3nt: TGTGCCAGCAGTCAAAGCGGGGGCCTAAACAATGAGCAGTTCTTC
CDR3aa: CASSQSGGLNNEQFF
d_gene: TRBD2
j_gene: TRBJ2-1
v_gene: TRBV12-3/TRBV12-4
abundance: many